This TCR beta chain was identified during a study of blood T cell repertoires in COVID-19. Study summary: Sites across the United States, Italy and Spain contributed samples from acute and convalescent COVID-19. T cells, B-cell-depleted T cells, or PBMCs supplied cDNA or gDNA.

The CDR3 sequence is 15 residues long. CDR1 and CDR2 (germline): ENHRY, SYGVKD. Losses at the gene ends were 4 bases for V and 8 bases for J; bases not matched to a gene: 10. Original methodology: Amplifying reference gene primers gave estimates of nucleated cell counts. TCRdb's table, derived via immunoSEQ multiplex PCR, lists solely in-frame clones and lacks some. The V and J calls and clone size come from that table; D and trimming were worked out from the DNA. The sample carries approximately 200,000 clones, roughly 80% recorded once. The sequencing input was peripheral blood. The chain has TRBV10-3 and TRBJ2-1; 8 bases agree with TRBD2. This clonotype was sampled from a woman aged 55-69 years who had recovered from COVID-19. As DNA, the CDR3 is TGTGCCATCAGTGTGAGCGGGGGCCTTGGAGATGAGCAGTTCTTC. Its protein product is CAISVSGGLGDEQFF.